This T cell receptor (beta chain) was sequenced in a study of shared clonotypes between healthy human individuals. TCRdb keeps only in-frame clones here, not all; method: immunoSEQ multiplex PCR. The data show 2.3 million or so clones, 80% to 95% seen once. Overall study results and limits: Shared across a few donors were around 5% of the naive CD4 clonotypes. Naive subsets tended to show greater estimated richness than memory subsets. Deeper or shallower sequencing was expected to change how clonotypes are shared among donors.

Worth noting for this clone: Its antigen is still unknown.

V shed 7 bases and J 1 base; nucleotides not matched to a gene: 9. Germline CDR1 is SGHRS and CDR2 is YFSETQ. CDR3 length: 15 amino acids. Sample: naive CD4+ T cells from PBMCs. Subset specified: CD45RA+ positively selected. This clonotype originated in a man aged 18 to 29 in good health. Some clones in this sample may be carry-over from other donors' samples. This chain joins TRBV5-1 and TRBJ2-5; 8 bases fit TRBD2. The CDR3, as DNA: TGCGCCAGCGGACCAAATAGCGGGGTCCAAGAGACCCAGTACTTC. Translation: CASGPNSGVQETQYF.